Detailed here is one TCR beta chain. In the original analysis: Counts of nucleated cells, estimated from reference gene primer amplification, were obtained. Data came from immunoSEQ multiplex PCR; TCRdb stores just in-frame clones and leaves some out. V, J and clone size are taken as reported in that table, and D and trimming were inferred from the DNA itself. The profile covers more than 200,000 clones, with around 89% appearing a single time and 3.5% to 4.5% taken by the ten largest. In terms of age and location, participants ranged from roughly 18 to 100 years and lived in roughly 22 US areas. Participants' reported clinical history set cohort assignment. The source of the sample is a study of blood T cell repertoires in COVID-19. The clonotype originates from a woman in her twenties or thirties who had recovered from COVID-19. Sequenced input: PBMCs or T cells enriched from blood (not recorded which).

The CDR3 protein is CASGWDNSYGYTF. CDR3 DNA sequence: TGTGCCAGCGGATGGGACAACTCCTATGGCTACACCTTC. The rearrangement joins TRBV5-5 to TRBJ1-2; a weak D match, TRBD1 (6 bases). The CDR3 is made up of 13 amino acids. V dropped 7 bases and J dropped 4 bases, with 14 bases sitting between them. The V gene's germline CDR1 is SGHKS and CDR2 YYEKEE (reference sequence). The entire variable domain, with the rest obtained from reference TRBV5-5 and TRBJ1-2, is as follows: DAGVTQSPTHLIKTRGQQVTLRCSPISGHKSVSWYQQVLGQGPQFIFQYYEKEERGRGNFPDRFSARQFPNYSSELNVNALLLGDSALYLCASGWDNSYGYTFGSGTRLTVV.